A single sample gave rise to the 9 T cell receptor beta chains below, sequenced in a study of CD8 T cells in Susac syndrome. After extraction with the RNeasy kit, about 0.5 to 1 ug of the RNA was reverse transcribed using random hexamers. Using its own MiXCR run on the immunoSEQ multiplex PCR reads, TCRdb lists one record per CDR3 protein. The sample lists around 190,000 distinct CDR3 sequences; about 94% were seen once. Sequenced sample: CD4+ T cells from PBMCs. The receptors derive from a human donor in good health.

The DNA for the CDR3 is TGTGCCAGCAGTCGAATGGGGGAGACCCAGTACTTC. This gives the protein CASSRMGETQYF. This rearrangement joins TRBV25-1 to TRBJ2-5, with D uncertain. CDR1 MGHDK and CDR2 SYGVNS come from the germline V gene. This CDR3 is built from 12 residues. Trimming shortened V by 5 bases and J by 5 bases, and 9 bases separated the two germline ends.

The CDR3 is CASRPLQGREQYF. CDR3 in DNA: TGTGCCAGCAGGCCCCTACAGGGGCGCGAGCAGTACTTC. The chain carries TRBV7-9 and TRBJ2-7, with 7 bases that match TRBD1. J lost 6 bases, V lost 6 bases, and 8 bases had no gene match. The CDR3 runs to 13 residues. From germline, CDR1 is SEHNR and CDR2 FQNEAQ (reference sequence). The full variable domain, rest sourced from reference TRBV7-9 and TRBJ2-7, is DTGVSQNPRHKITKRGQNVTFRCDPISEHNRLYWYRQTLGQGPEFLTYFQNEAQLEKSRLLSDRFSAERPKGSFSTLEIQRTEQGDSAMYLCASRPLQGREQYFGPGTRLTVT.

The chain has TRBV27 and TRBJ1-4; D uncertain. The CDR3 sequence is 14 residues long. Germline V CDR1 and CDR2: MNHEY, SMNVEV (reference sequence). Deletions cut 3 bases from V and 8 bases from J, with 13 bases between. In DNA, the CDR3 is TGTGCCAGCAGTTTTCTAGGGCTGGGCGAAAAACTGTTTTTT. Encoded protein: CASSFLGLGEKLFF.

This clonotype has just one count. The gene calls are TRBV2 and TRBJ2-5; D could derive from TRBD1 or TRBD2 (5 bases each). V lost 1 base and J lost 5, with 14 bases in between. CDR3 length: 15 residues. Germline CDR1 and CDR2: SNHLY and FYNNEI. The CDR3 here is CASSEVGAVRETQYF. The CDR3 DNA follows: TGTGCCAGCAGTGAAGTCGGGGCGGTGAGGGAGACCCAGTACTTC.

The chain couples TRBV5-1 to TRBJ2-2; D remains ambiguous. The CDR3 covers 15 residues. V was cut by 2 bases and J by 3 bases, with 11 bases left in between. Looked up from germline, CDR1 is SGHRS and CDR2 is YFSETQ. The chain's CDR3 is CASSFQSGDTGELFF. CDR3 DNA sequence: TGCGCCAGCAGCTTTCAGTCAGGCGACACCGGGGAGCTGTTTTTT.

This rearrangement joins TRBV7-9 to TRBJ2-7; 9 bases align to TRBD1. J was trimmed by 6 bases and V by 5 bases; bases with no gene match: 8. CDR1 and CDR2 (germline): SEHNR, FQNEAQ (reference sequence). The CDR3 is made up of 14 amino acids. Here the CDR3 DNA reads TGTGCCAGCAGCCTAGGGGACAGGGCGACCGAGCAGTACTTC. The encoded protein is CASSLGDRATEQYF.

This chain uses TRBV20-1 with TRBJ1-2, with TRBD1 identical over 7 bases. CDR1 and CDR2 from the germline V gene are DFQATT and SNEGSKA (reference sequence). The trim removed 6 bases at V and 3 bases at J, leaving 4 bases unmatched. The CDR3 extends over 12 amino acids. In nucleotides, the CDR3 is TGCAGTGCCCCAGGGGGGGACTATGGCTACACCTTC. As protein: CSAPGGDYGYTF.

The chain couples TRBV18 to TRBJ1-2; tentative D call: TRBD1 (5 bases). This CDR3 is built from 12 residues. V shed 3 bases and J shed 4 bases, with 6 bases lying between them. Germline-derived CDR1 and CDR2 are KGHSH and LQKENI. The CDR3 is CASSPGTYGYTF. Written as DNA, the CDR3 is TGTGCCAGCTCACCGGGGACCTATGGCTACACCTTC.

The chain couples TRBV6-5 to TRBJ2-3, with 8 bases that match TRBD1. The V and J ends lost 0 bases and 6 bases, in that order; junction bases with no gene match: 5. This CDR3 spans 15 amino acids. Per the germline V gene, CDR1 is MNHEY and CDR2 is SVGAGI. The chain's CDR3 is CASSYSSGGWDTQYF. CDR3 coding DNA: TGTGCCAGCAGTTACTCCTCAGGGGGCTGGGATACGCAGTATTTT.